This T cell receptor (beta chain) was obtained from a study of T cell responses to AZD1222 COVID-19 vaccine (dated by TCRdb to the early 2020s). General notes on the study: Because spike-specific TCR depth and breadth did not differ between the two schedules, AZD1222 recipients who got a second dose at roughly 4 weeks were pooled with those who got a second dose at roughly 12 weeks. TCR sequencing was performed for 230 to 250 trial participants, of whom about 200 were given two doses of AZD1222 and approximately 25 were given two doses of MenACWY control vaccine. Enrollment into the trials was organized by age into subgroups of 18-55, 56-69 and 70-plus years, and those subgroups contained 148, 28 and 57 TCR-sequenced participants, respectively.

The CDR3 regions of human TCRbeta chains were subjected to immunosequencing. The paper's processing steps were these. Repertoire TCRs were checked for matches against a reference library of SARS-CoV-2-specific TCRs that had been generated using the MIRA antigen-specificity platform. Breadth meant the fraction of unique TCRs that were SARS-CoV-2-associated, whereas depth meant the fraction of total T cells that were SARS-CoV-2-associated. Using the MIRA data, each spike-specific TCR was assigned both to the spike region to which the TCR was reactive and to a CD4 or CD8 class. Log10-transformed breadth and depth values were compared by one-way ANOVA with Sidak's multiple comparisons tests. Drawn from immuneACCESS, this table holds only the in-frame rearrangements with V and J called that TCRdb kept. Clones are partly lost; checked studies trace under half to an unresolved V gene and leave the rest unexplained. For V, J and clone size, that table is used; D and trimming come from the DNA. This sample has 90,000 to 120,000 clones in its table, and over 90% of those were observed once. The ten largest clones represent around 5% of the sample.

Overall study results and their limits: A significant rise in spike-specific TCR breadth and depth was observed after two AZD1222 doses relative to day 0 and relative to MenACWY recipients. Epitopes outside the regions mutated in the B.1.351 and B.1.1.7 variants were reportedly recognized by nearly half of the unique spike-specific TCRs. The whole spike protein was spanned by vaccine-associated CD4 TCRs, and dominant responses were seen in regions 160-218 and 743-854. Most participants were white British and females outnumbered males, and the authors suggested that clonal diversity may have been underestimated. In the small 56-69-year group, the increase in depth fell short of significance, most likely because of low power. Because no day 14 peak-response samples were available, repertoires were characterized only after the peak T cell response. Only a handful of AZD1222 recipients were SARS-CoV-2 seropositive at baseline, limiting conclusions about previously exposed vaccinees.

V lost 3 bases and J lost 6 bases; the stretch between them is 18 bases long. CDR1 and CDR2, looked up from the germline V gene (reference sequence), are LGHDT and YNNKEL. The CDR3 has 15 amino acids, counting the end cysteine and phenylalanine. Left in the record is the CDR3 DNA by itself, 45 bases read in frame from the first base. Reading the label with the study, this specimen's time point is: baseline before first vaccination. The vaccinee samples were drawn from two UK trials, COV001 and COV002, one of which was a single-blind randomized controlled phase 2/3 trial testing AZD1222 (ChAdOx1 nCoV-19) in healthy adults. For TCRbeta chain sequencing, PBMC samples were collected from trial participants at day 0 and at day 28 after the second dose. As regards this clone: Its antigen target is currently unknown. Base qualities were left out, and no much larger clone turns up one base away.

Sequencing was performed on peripheral blood, taken on day 0 of AZD1222 vaccination. The TCR originated in an adult in good health. This chain is built from TRBV3-1 (or the pseudogene TRBV3-2) and TRBJ2-7; tentative D gene TRBD2, with 5 bases matching. The encoded CDR3 is CASSHIGNGKLEQYF. The bases are TGTGCCAGCAGCCATATCGGAAACGGGAAGCTCGAGCAGTACTTC.